This is a list of T cell receptor beta chains from one sample in a study of blood T cell repertoires in COVID-19. Measured with immunoSEQ multiplex PCR; TCRdb has only the in-frame clones, and not every one. Found here are fewer than 300,000 clones, approximately 85% of them singletons; the top ten hold about 14%. Sequencing was carried out using peripheral blood. These receptors were collected from a human donor in a cohort sampled during active COVID-19. Each CDR3 is given with its conserved first and last residue. Each record gives: J gene, clone size, D gene, V gene, CDR3 DNA, CDR3 protein. The D gene is left open where the match is weak. Clone size is stated in some rows and not others, as once, few, many or a class when expanded.

J: TRBJ2-4
size: .
D: TRBD2
V: TRBV27
DNA: TGTGCCAGCTCCGGAGTTCTAGCGGGAATGAACATTCAGTACTTC
CDR3: CASSGVLAGMNIQYF

J: TRBJ2-5
size: .
D: .
V: TRBV7-8
DNA: TGTGCCAGCAGTTCTCGACGGAGCCGTTTGACCCAGTACTTC
CDR3: CASSSRRSRLTQYF

J: TRBJ2-3
size: .
D: TRBD2
V: TRBV7-6
DNA: TGTGCCAGCAGCCCCCAGCCGGGACTAAGCACAGATACGCAGTATTTT
CDR3: CASSPQPGLSTDTQYF

J: TRBJ1-2
size: .
D: .
V: TRBV25-1
DNA: TGTGCCAGCAGTGAATATTTACGAGGGGAGGACTACTATGGCTACACCTTC
CDR3: CASSEYLRGEDYYGYTF

J: TRBJ1-5
size: few
D: .
V: TRBV5-8
DNA: TGTGCCAGCAGCTTGAGGCCGGGGTGGAGTGGCAATCAGCCCCAGCATTTT
CDR3: CASSLRPGWSGNQPQHF

J: TRBJ1-3
size: few
D: .
V: TRBV5-4
DNA: TGTGCCAGCAGCACCCAGGGAGGGGGAAACACCATATATTTT
CDR3: CASSTQGGGNTIYF

J: TRBJ1-5
size: .
D: .
V: TRBV24-1
DNA: TGTGCCACCAGTGATCCGGGAGGACAGCCCCAGCATTTT
CDR3: CATSDPGGQPQHF

J: TRBJ1-6
size: few
D: .
V: TRBV19
DNA: TGTGCCAGTAGTATGGCCCCCCAGGGGCAGAATTCACCCCTCCACTTT
CDR3: CASSMAPQGQNSPLHF

J: TRBJ2-7
size: .
D: TRBD2
V: TRBV28
DNA: TGTGCCAGCAGTTTAGCGGGAGTGTACGAGCAGTACTTC
CDR3: CASSLAGVYEQYF

J: TRBJ2-2
size: .
D: .
V: TRBV23-1
DNA: TGCGCCAGCAGTCTCCCGGCCCACTGCCCACCGGGATATTACACCGGGGAGCTGTTTTTT
CDR3: CASSLPAHCPPGYYTGELFF

J: TRBJ2-5
size: .
D: .
V: TRBV3-1/TRBV3-2
DNA: TGTGCCAGCAGCCGCAGGTCCCAAGAGACCCAGTACTTC
CDR3: CASSRRSQETQYF

J: TRBJ1-4
size: .
D: TRBD1
V: TRBV15
DNA: TGTGCCACCAGCAGCACGCCGGGACAGGGCAGCGAAAAACTGTTTTTT
CDR3: CATSSTPGQGSEKLFF

J: TRBJ2-7
size: few
D: .
V: TRBV7-2
DNA: TGTGCCAGCAGCTTAGGGAACGGGAGACAGTACGAGCAGTACTTC
CDR3: CASSLGNGRQYEQYF

J: TRBJ2-3
size: .
D: TRBD2
V: TRBV5-1
DNA: TGCGCCAGCAGACCACCGGGACTAGCACTATACCCACAGTATTTT
CDR3: CASRPPGLALYPQYF

J: TRBJ2-1
size: .
D: TRBD2
V: TRBV5-1
DNA: TGCGCCAGCAGCCTTAGCGGGAGGGCCGGGGATGAGCAGTTCTTC
CDR3: CASSLSGRAGDEQFF